One sample yielded the 10 T cell receptor beta chains listed below, sequenced in a study of T cell responses to AZD1222 COVID-19 vaccine (dated by TCRdb to 2020 to 2023). The library was made by the immunoSEQ multiplex PCR assay. As stored in TCRdb, this immuneACCESS dataset retains in-frame rearrangements with V and J assigned. A fraction of the clones does not appear; measured against another copy, unresolved V genes explain less than half of the discrepancy, and the remainder lacks a known reason. The table for this sample lists fewer than 85,000 clones; 87% of them were counted only once. The top ten constitute 18% of the sample. Explained via the paper, the time point label denotes: about 28 days (+/-7) after the second vaccine dose. The sample consisted of peripheral blood, taken 28 days after the second AZD1222 dose. The source is an adult who received the AZD1222 COVID-19 vaccine.

The CDR3 DNA reads as TGTGCCTGGGCCCGAGGGCGCATTGAGGGTTACGAGCAGTACTTC. Residues: CAWARGRIEGYEQYF. V gene TRBV30 combines with J gene TRBJ2-7, with TRBD2 as a possible D gene (5 bases). The CDR3 spans 15 residues. The germline V gene encodes CDR1 GTSNPN and CDR2 SVGIG (reference sequence). The V and J ends lost 5 bases and 4 bases respectively, with 21 bases between them.

This rearrangement joins TRBV30 to TRBJ2-2; D is perhaps TRBD1 (6 bases). CDR1 and CDR2 from the germline V gene are GTSNPN and SVGIG (reference sequence). Trimming removed 2 bases from V and 7 bases from J, with 17 bases in between. CDR3 length: 15 residues. The CDR3 protein is CAWSMNSGAHGELFF. In DNA form, the CDR3 reads TGTGCCTGGAGTATGAATTCAGGGGCTCACGGGGAGCTGTTTTTT.

V usage is TRBV28 and J usage is TRBJ1-6, with TRBD1 as a possible D gene (5 bases). Per the germline V gene, CDR1 is MDHEN and CDR2 is SYDVKM. This CDR3 spans 17 amino acids. The V gene lost 8 bases and the J gene lost 4 bases, with 21 bases spanning the gap. Here the CDR3 reads CASGGRVEPPYNSPLHF. The CDR3 nucleotides read TGTGCCAGCGGGGGACGTGTAGAACCTCCTTATAATTCACCCCTCCACTTT.

This chain's CDR3 is CASRLLSGSSTPHNEKLFF. CDR3 nucleotide sequence: TGTGCCAGCAGGCTATTGTCCGGGTCCTCAACCCCTCATAATGAAAAACTGTTTTTT. V usage is TRBV28 and J usage is TRBJ1-4; D unclear. From germline, CDR1 is MDHEN and CDR2 SYDVKM. V gave up 6 bases and J gave up 4 bases, with 27 bases separating them. This CDR3 has 19 residues.

The chain has TRBV3-1 (or the pseudogene TRBV3-2) and TRBJ1-2; the D is unclear. Trimming cost V 3 bases and J 5 bases, with 4 bases left between them. From germline, CDR1 is LGHDT and CDR2 YNNKEL (reference sequence). The CDR3 is 11 residues long. This chain's CDR3 is CASSHSYGYTF. The CDR3 DNA follows: TGTGCCAGCAGCCATAGTTATGGCTACACCTTC.

V usage is TRBV7-8 and J usage is TRBJ2-5, with 7 bases matching TRBD2. The CDR3 has 13 residues. After removal of 5 bases from V and 2 bases from J, the junction contained 2 bases not matched to a gene. The germline CDR1 and CDR2 sequences are SGHVS and FQNEAQ. The CDR3 coding sequence is TGTGCCAGCAGCCTGGGACTACAAGAGACCCAGTACTTC. Amino acids: CASSLGLQETQYF.

The rearrangement links TRBV5-1 to TRBJ1-3; D is unresolved. Germline V CDR1 and CDR2: SGHRS, YFSETQ. This CDR3 is 16 amino acids long. V was cut by 4 bases and J by 0 bases, with 14 bases left in between. The CDR3 protein is CASSPGIGNSGNTIYF. The CDR3 DNA follows: TGCGCCAGCAGCCCGGGAATAGGGAACTCTGGAAACACCATATATTTT. Combining the CDR3 with reference TRBV5-1 and TRBJ1-3 gives the whole variable domain KAGVTQTPRYLIKTRGQQVTLSCSPISGHRSVSWYQQTPGQGLQFLFEYFSETQRNKGNFPGRFSGRQFSNSRSEMNVSTLELGDSALYLCASSPGIGNSGNTIYFGEGSWLTVV.

This rearrangement joins TRBV9 to TRBJ2-2; D uncertain. The CDR3 sequence is 14 residues long. The germline CDR1 and CDR2 sequences are SGDLS and YYNGEE. The V end was cut by 0 bases, the J end by 6 bases, with 9 bases between. The CDR3 DNA sequence: TGTGCCAGCAGCGTAGGTACAGACCCCGGGGAGCTGTTTTTT. Translated: CASSVGTDPGELFF.

The V call is TRBV6-6, the J call TRBJ1-6; possibly TRBD1 for D (5 bases). Germline V CDR1 and CDR2: MNHNY, SVGAGI (reference sequence). V was clipped by 5 bases and J by 9 bases, with 8 bases between them. CDR3 length equals 12 residues. CDR3 in amino acids: CASSGGISPLHF. The CDR3 DNA sequence: TGTGCCAGCAGTGGGGGGATTTCACCCCTCCACTTT.

Worth noting for this clone: The same CDR3 arises from other DNA sequences in this sample as well. CDR3 coding DNA: TGTGCCAGCAGCGTAGGGAGTTATGGCTACACCTTC. Encoded protein: CASSVGSYGYTF. The chain joins TRBV9 to TRBJ1-2; D gene unclear. Trimming pared 0 bases from V and 5 bases from J, leaving 5 bases between. This CDR3 spans 12 amino acids. Germline assignment: CDR1 SGDLS and CDR2 YYNGEE.